This T cell receptor beta chain stems from a study of Ad26.COV2.S vaccination and SARS-CoV-2 variants. Study details: Donor allocation was to the COV1001 Ad26.COV2.S trial arm. Findings and limits, study-wide: Substantial breadth was reported for post-vaccination spike-specific CD8+ and CD4+ T cells.

Assay: immunoSEQ multiplex PCR; the TCRdb copy retains only in-frame clones and omits some. Of some 390,000 clones in the sample, roughly nine tenths were seen once. Treatment: some 20 received Ad26.COV2.S at low or high dose, single or two shots; roughly 5 received placebo; per-sample allocation not given. Specimens were obtained on day 63 following the first vaccine or placebo injection. The study used a vaccine consisting of an Ad26 vector that expressed Wuhan-strain SARS-CoV-2 spike. Worth noting for this clone: Its specificity is unknown.

CDR3 length: 15 amino acids. CDR1 and CDR2 from the germline V gene are SGHTA and FQGNSA. V was shortened by 2 bases and J by 2 bases, with 13 bases between the two germline ends. The receptor comes from a person aged 18-60 years who received the Ad26.COV2.S COVID-19 vaccine or a placebo. The sequenced sample was peripheral blood, obtained in a trial of Ad26.COV2.S vaccine versus placebo. The gene calls are TRBV7-2 and TRBJ2-7, with D tentatively TRBD2 (5 bases). This CDR3 is CASSLLETGTYEQYF. The DNA of the CDR3 is TGTGCCAGCAGCTTATTGGAGACGGGAACCTACGAGCAGTACTTC.